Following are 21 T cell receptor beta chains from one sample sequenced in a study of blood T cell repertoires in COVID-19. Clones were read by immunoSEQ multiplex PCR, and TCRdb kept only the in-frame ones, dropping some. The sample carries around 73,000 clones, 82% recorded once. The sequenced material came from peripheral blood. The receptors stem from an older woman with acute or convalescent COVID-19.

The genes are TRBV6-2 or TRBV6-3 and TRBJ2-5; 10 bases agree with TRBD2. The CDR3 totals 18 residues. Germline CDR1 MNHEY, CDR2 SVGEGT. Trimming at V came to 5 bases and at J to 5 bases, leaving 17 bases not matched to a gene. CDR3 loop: CASSLVGTSAADGETQYF. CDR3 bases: TGTGCCAGCAGTCTAGTAGGGACTAGCGCCGCCGACGGGGAGACCCAGTACTTC.

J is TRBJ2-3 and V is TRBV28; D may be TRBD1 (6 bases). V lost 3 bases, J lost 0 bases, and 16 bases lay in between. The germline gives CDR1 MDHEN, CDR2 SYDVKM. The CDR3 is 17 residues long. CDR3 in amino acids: CASSFRRWGTSTDTQYF. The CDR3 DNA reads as TGTGCCAGCAGTTTCCGCCGTTGGGGGACAAGCACAGATACGCAGTATTTT.

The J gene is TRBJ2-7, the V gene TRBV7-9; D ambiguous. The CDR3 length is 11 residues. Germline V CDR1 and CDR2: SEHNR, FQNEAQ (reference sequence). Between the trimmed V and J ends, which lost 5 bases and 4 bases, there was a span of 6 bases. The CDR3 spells CASSPQYEQYF. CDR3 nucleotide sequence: TGTGCCAGCAGCCCACAGTACGAGCAGTACTTC.

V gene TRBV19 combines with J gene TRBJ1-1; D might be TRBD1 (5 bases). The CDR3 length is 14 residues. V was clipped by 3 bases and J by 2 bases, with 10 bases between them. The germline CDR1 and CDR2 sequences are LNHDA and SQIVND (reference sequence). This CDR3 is CASSISRANTEAFF. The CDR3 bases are TGTGCCAGTAGTATCAGCAGGGCAAACACTGAAGCTTTCTTT.

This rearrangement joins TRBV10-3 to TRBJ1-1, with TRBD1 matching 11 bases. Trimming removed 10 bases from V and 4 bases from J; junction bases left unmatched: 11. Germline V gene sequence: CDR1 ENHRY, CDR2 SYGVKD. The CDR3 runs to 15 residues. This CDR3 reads CATVDPGTGGTEAFF. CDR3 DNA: TGTGCCACCGTAGACCCGGGGACAGGGGGCACTGAAGCTTTCTTT.

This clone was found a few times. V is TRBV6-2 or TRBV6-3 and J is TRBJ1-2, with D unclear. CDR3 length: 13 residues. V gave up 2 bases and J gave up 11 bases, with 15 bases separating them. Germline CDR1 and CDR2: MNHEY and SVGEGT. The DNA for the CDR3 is TGTGCCAGCAGTTACGGGCCAAGGATTGATTACACCTTC. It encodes CASSYGPRIDYTF.

DNA for the CDR3: TGTGCCAGCAGTCTCACCAGGGACAGGTACGGCTACACCTTC. Amino acids: CASSLTRDRYGYTF. This chain joins TRBV27 and TRBJ1-2, with 8 bases fitting TRBD1. J was trimmed by 8 bases and V by 5 bases; bases with no gene match: 10. The CDR3 runs 14 residues. Germline V gene sequence: CDR1 MNHEY, CDR2 SMNVEV (reference sequence).

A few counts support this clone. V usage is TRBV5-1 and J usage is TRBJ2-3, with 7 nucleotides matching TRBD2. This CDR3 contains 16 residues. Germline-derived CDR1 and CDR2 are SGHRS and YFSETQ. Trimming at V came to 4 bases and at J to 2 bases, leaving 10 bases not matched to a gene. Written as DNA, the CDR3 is TGCGCCAGCAGCCAGGGACTACAAGCCAACACAGATACGCAGTATTTT. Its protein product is CASSQGLQANTDTQYF.

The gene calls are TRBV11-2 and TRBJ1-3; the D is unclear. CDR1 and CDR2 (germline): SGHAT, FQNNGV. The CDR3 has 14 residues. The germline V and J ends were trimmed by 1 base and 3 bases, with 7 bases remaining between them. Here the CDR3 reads CASSLVRSGNTIYF. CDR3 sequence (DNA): TGTGCCAGCAGCTTAGTCCGTAGTGGAAACACCATATATTTT.

This chain's CDR3 is CASSPFRGGAYEQYF. As DNA, the CDR3 is TGTGCCAGCTCACCATTCAGAGGGGGAGCCTACGAGCAGTACTTC. This chain links TRBV18 with TRBJ2-7; TRBD1 is a possible D gene (6 bases). CDR1 and CDR2 (germline): KGHSH, LQKENI. CDR3 length equals 15 residues. The V and J ends lost 2 bases and 2 bases respectively, with 13 bases between them. Variable domain in full (rest from reference TRBV18 and TRBJ2-7): NAGVMQNPRHLVRRRGQEARLRCSPMKGHSHVYWYRQLPEEGLKFMVYLQKENIIDESGMPKERFSAEFPKEGPSILRIQQVVRGDSAAYFCASSPFRGGAYEQYFGPGTRLTVT.

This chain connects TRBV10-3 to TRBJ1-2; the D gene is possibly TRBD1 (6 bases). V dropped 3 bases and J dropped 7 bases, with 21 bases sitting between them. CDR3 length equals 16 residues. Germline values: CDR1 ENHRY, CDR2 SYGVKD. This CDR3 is CAISDNGGGGGSGYTF. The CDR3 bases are TGTGCCATCAGTGATAACGGGGGAGGGGGAGGAAGTGGCTACACCTTC.

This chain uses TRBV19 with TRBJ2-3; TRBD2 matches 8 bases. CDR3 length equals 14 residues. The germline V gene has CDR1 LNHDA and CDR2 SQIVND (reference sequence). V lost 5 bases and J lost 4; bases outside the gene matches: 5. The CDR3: CASSQTGGADTQYF. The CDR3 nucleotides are TGTGCCAGTAGTCAAACGGGGGGGGCAGATACGCAGTATTTT.

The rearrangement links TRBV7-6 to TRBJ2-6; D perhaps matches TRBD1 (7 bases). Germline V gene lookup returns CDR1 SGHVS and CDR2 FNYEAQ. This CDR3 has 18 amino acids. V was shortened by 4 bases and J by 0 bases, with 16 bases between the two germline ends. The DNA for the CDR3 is TGTGCCAGCAGCTCCCGAGGGGGCGGGGTCTCTGGGGCCAACGTCCTGACTTTC. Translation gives CASSSRGGGVSGANVLTF. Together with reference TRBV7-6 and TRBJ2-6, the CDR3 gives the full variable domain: GAGVSQSPRYKVTKRGQDVALRCDPISGHVSLYWYRQALGQGPEFLTYFNYEAQQDKSGLPNDRFSAERPEGSISTLTIQRTEQRDSAMYRCASSSRGGGVSGANVLTFGAGSRLTVL.

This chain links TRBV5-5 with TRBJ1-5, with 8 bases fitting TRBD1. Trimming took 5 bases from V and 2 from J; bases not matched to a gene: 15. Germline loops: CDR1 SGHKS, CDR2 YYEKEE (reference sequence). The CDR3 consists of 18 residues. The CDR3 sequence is CASSSGQGIGSGNQPQHF. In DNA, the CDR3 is TGTGCCAGCAGTAGCGGACAGGGAATTGGGAGTGGCAATCAGCCCCAGCATTTT.

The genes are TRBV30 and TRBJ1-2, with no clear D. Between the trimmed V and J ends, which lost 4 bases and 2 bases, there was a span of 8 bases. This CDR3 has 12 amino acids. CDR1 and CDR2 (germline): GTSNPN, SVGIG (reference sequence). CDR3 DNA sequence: TGTGCCTGGAAGTGGGAGAACTATGGCTACACCTTC. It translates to CAWKWENYGYTF.

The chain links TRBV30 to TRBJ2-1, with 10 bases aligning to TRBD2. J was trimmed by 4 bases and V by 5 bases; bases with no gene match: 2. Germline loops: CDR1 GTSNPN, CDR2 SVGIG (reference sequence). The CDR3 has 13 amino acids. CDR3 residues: CAWEREGYNEQFF. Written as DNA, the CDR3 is TGTGCCTGGGAGCGGGAGGGATACAATGAGCAGTTCTTC.

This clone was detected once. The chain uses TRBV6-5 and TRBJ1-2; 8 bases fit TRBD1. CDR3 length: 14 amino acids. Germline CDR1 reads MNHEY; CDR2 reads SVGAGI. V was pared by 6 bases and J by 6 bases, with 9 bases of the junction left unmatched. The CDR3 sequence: CASSYGQGSDGYTF. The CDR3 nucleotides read TGTGCCAGCAGCTACGGACAGGGTTCGGATGGCTACACCTTC.

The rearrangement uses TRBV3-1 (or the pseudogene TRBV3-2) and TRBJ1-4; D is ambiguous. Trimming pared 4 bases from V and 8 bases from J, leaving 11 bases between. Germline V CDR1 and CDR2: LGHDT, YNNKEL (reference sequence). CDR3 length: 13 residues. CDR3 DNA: TGTGCCAGCAGCCGTTCGGGGTCGGAAAAACTGTTTTTT. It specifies CASSRSGSEKLFF.

The CDR3 DNA reads TGTGCCTCCTCAGGGCGGTACATGAACACTGAAGCTTTCTTT. Its translation: CASSGRYMNTEAFF. V is TRBV30 and J is TRBJ1-1, with a possible D match to TRBD1 (5 bases). The CDR3 runs to 14 residues. The V gene's germline CDR1 is GTSNPN and CDR2 SVGIG (reference sequence). Trimming pared 7 bases from V and 0 bases from J, leaving 15 bases between.

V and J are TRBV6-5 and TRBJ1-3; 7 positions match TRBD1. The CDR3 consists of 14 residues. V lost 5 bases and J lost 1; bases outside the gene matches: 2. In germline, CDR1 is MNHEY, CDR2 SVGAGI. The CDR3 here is CASSRDRSGNTIYF. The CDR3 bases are TGTGCCAGCAGTAGGGACAGATCTGGAAACACCATATATTTT.

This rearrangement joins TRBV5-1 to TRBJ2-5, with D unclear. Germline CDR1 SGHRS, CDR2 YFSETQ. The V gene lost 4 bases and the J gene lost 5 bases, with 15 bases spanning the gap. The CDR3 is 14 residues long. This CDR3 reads CASSLDVPRETQYF. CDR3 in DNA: TGCGCCAGCAGCCTGGACGTCCCTAGGGAGACCCAGTACTTC.